These T cell receptor beta chains were read from a single sample in a study of blood T cell repertoires in COVID-19. Generated by immunoSEQ multiplex PCR, the TCRdb table keeps only in-frame clones and is missing some. The sample includes a few hundred thousand clones, roughly 86% of them seen just once. Sequencing input: peripheral blood. The source of these receptors is a human donor with acute or convalescent COVID-19. The donor label of this sample is uncertain. Both conserved end residues are part of each CDR3. A D gene is named only where the DNA matches it firmly. Rows may omit the clone size; those that give it use once, few, many or a size class.

D,size,J,V,DNA,CDR3
.,.,TRBJ2-7,TRBV30,TGTGCCTGGAGTGACGAGCACAGGTATGGGACCTACGAGCAGTACTTC,CAWSDEHRYGTYEQYF
TRBD2,.,TRBJ2-3,TRBV3-1/TRBV3-2,TGTGCCAGCAGCCCCCTATCGCTAGCGGGGGGCCTAAGCACAGATACGCAGTATTTT,CASSPLSLAGGLSTDTQYF
TRBD2,.,TRBJ2-1,TRBV3-1/TRBV3-2,TGTGCCAGCAGCCGTAGCGGGGGGGCGGGAGGACTGTTCTTC,CASSRSGGAGGLFF
.,few,TRBJ1-5,TRBV2,TGTGCCAGCAGTGAAGAAGCGTTTCGGATCAATCAGCCCCAGCATTTT,CASSEEAFRINQPQHF
.,.,TRBJ1-2,TRBV3-1/TRBV3-2,TGTGCCAGCAGCCATAACGACCGTACTTGGGCGCCTAACTATGGCTACACCTTC,CASSHNDRTWAPNYGYTF
.,.,TRBJ1-1,TRBV19,TGTGCCAGTAGCGCACAGGGTATAGCTTTCTTT,CASSAQGIAFF
.,.,TRBJ2-3,TRBV9,TGTGCCAGCAGCGTAGGGCCGCCCGATACGCAGTATTTT,CASSVGPPDTQYF
.,.,TRBJ2-7,TRBV6-6,TGTGCCAGCAGTTTACAGGGCTACGAGCAGTACTTC,CASSLQGYEQYF
.,.,TRBJ2-7,TRBV24-1,TGTGCCACCAGCCAGATAGGAGGCGAGCAGTACTTC,CATSQIGGEQYF
TRBD2,.,TRBJ2-1,TRBV6-2/TRBV6-3,TGTGCCAGCAGTTACTGGGTAGCGGGGGGCTCTCAATGGCGGCAGTTCTTC,CASSYWVAGGSQWRQFF
.,.,TRBJ1-2,TRBV18,TGTGCCAGCTCACGAAATTCACAGGATGGCTACACCTTC,CASSRNSQDGYTF
.,few,TRBJ1-2,TRBV3-1/TRBV3-2,TGTGCCAGCAGCCAACATGACAGATACTATGGCTACACCTTC,CASSQHDRYYGYTF
TRBD2,few,TRBJ2-7,TRBV7-2,TGTGCCAGCAGCTTAGGGATAGCGGGGGGGACCTACGAGCAGTACTTC,CASSLGIAGGTYEQYF
.,.,TRBJ1-1,TRBV19,TGTGCCAGTAGTATAGTGGACACCACTGAAGCTTTCTTT,CASSIVDTTEAFF
.,.,TRBJ2-3,TRBV5-1,TGCGCCAGCAGCTTTCAGTCCACAGATACGCAGTATTTT,CASSFQSTDTQYF
.,.,TRBJ1-2,TRBV28,TGTGCCAGCGAGGAAAGGCGGCGAGGCTACACCTTC,CASEERRRGYTF
TRBD2,once,TRBJ2-7,TRBV27,TGTGCCAGCAGTTTAAGCGGGAGGGCCGACGAGCAGTACTTC,CASSLSGRADEQYF
TRBD1,.,TRBJ1-6,TRBV30,TGTGCCTGGGGCGGGACAGTTAATTCACCCCTCCACTTT,CAWGGTVNSPLHF
.,few,TRBJ1-1,TRBV10-2,TGCGCCAGCAAGGATCAGGGGAACACTGAAGCTTTCTTT,CASKDQGNTEAFF
TRBD1,.,TRBJ2-1,TRBV5-4,TGTGCCAGCAGCTCGGACAGGGCGAATGAGCAGTTCTTC,CASSSDRANEQFF
.,.,TRBJ1-2,TRBV3-1/TRBV3-2,TGTGCCAGCAGCCCACGGGGTGGACCCTATGGCTACACCTTC,CASSPRGGPYGYTF
.,few,TRBJ1-1,TRBV7-2,TGTGCCAGCAGCCTACGACCCAGGACTGAAGCTTTCTTT,CASSLRPRTEAFF